This T cell receptor (beta chain) was identified in a study of blood T cells in healthy people across ages. Whole-study results and caveats: Diversity was higher, and naive CD4+ cells more numerous, in long-lived donors than in aged donors. Per-million-T-cell TCR beta diversity fell roughly linearly with age.

The second PCR ran roughly 7 to 12 cycles with a sample-barcoded 5' primer and J-beta primers. The study obtained at least 2.5 million CDR3-containing paired-end reads from every sample. TCRdb analysed the 5' RACE reads with MiXCR anew, one entry per CDR3 protein. This sample has almost 1 million distinct CDR3 sequences, with 51% found just once. Turning to this clonotype: Antigen specificity is unknown.

Per sample, a minimum of 6.5 million PBMCs were isolated. Trimming stripped 5 bases from V and 3 bases from J, with 13 bases between. The CDR3 consists of 14 residues. Germline CDR1 and CDR2: MDHEN and SYDVKM. The chain is built from TRBV28 and TRBJ1-1; D gene unclear. Source material: blood. The sequence came from a woman aged 55 to 70 in good health. This CDR3 is CASSPPGFYTEAFF. In DNA, the CDR3 is TGTGCCAGCAGTCCCCCGGGGTTCTACACTGAAGCTTTCTTT. The whole variable domain, filled in from reference TRBV28 and TRBJ1-1, reads DVKVTQSSRYLVKRTGEKVFLECVQDMDHENMFWYRQDPGLGLRLIYFSYDVKMKEKGDIPEGYSVSREKKERFSLILESASTNQTSMYLCASSPPGFYTEAFFGQGTRLTVV.